Described below is a single T cell receptor (beta chain) sequence and its context. Its antigen is unknown. Germline and junction disagree at one end, which may indicate a read error. Donor samples were obtained from healthy Caucasian individuals from Russia, aged roughly 6 to 90. A J-beta primer mix and a sample-barcoded 5' primer were used in a second PCR of about 7 to 12 cycles. TCRdb fed the 5' RACE reads into MiXCR, producing one record per CDR3 protein. This repertoire shows 1.4 million or so distinct CDR3 sequences, approximately 42% found once; its top ten account for around 4%. These data originate in a study of blood T cells in healthy people across ages. Germline V gene sequence: CDR1 SNHLY, CDR2 FYNNEI. The CDR3 totals 14 residues. Study findings and constraints: Observed TCR beta diversity per million T cells went down as age went up. This fall followed a roughly linear course with age.

This sequence was found in a woman aged 18-29 years in good health. This chain connects TRBV2 to TRBJ2-7; TRBD2 agrees at 12 bases. The sample comprised blood. The CDR3 DNA follows: TGTGCCAGCAGTGAGACTAGCGGGAGCAACGAGAAGTACTTC. It encodes CASSETSGSNEKYF.